The 28 T cell receptor beta chains below all came from one sample that was sequenced in a study of graft-versus-host responses after intestinal transplantation. Their specific antigens are unknown. Profiling relied on immunoSEQ multiplex PCR, and the TCRdb table lists in-frame clones only, not all of them. The sample carries about 96,000 clones, about 93% recorded once. Sample: unstimulated CD4+ T cells sorted from spleen or lymph node cells, taken before intestinal transplant. The receptors were sampled from a human donor who received an intestinal transplant.

This sequence joins TRBV18 and TRBJ2-1; TRBD2 aligns across 12 bases. The CDR3 extends over 15 amino acids. Germline CDR1 is KGHSH and CDR2 is LQKENI. With V trimmed by 5 bases and J by 5 bases, 4 bases remained unmatched. CDR3 sequence: CASSSLAGGDNEQFF. The CDR3 DNA sequence: TGTGCCAGCTCATCGCTAGCGGGAGGGGACAATGAGCAGTTCTTC.

V is TRBV19 and J is TRBJ1-2; D unclear. The V end was cut by 4 bases, the J end by 4 bases, with 10 bases between. CDR1 and CDR2 from the germline V gene are LNHDA and SQIVND (reference sequence). The CDR3 length is 13 residues. CDR3: CASSTPGSYGYTF. CDR3 bases: TGTGCCAGTAGTACCCCGGGTAGCTATGGCTACACCTTC.

J is TRBJ1-1 and V is TRBV5-1; 8 bases agree with TRBD1. Germline V gives CDR1 SGHRS, CDR2 YFSETQ. With 4 bases clipped from V and 7 bases from J, the junction kept 12 bases outside the gene matches. The CDR3 has 15 amino acids. The CDR3 DNA sequence: TGCGCCAGCAGCAAAATGGGGCAGGGGGCGGATGAAGCTTTCTTT. Protein sequence: CASSKMGQGADEAFF. The complete variable domain, with remaining parts taken from reference TRBV5-1 and TRBJ1-1, reads KAGVTQTPRYLIKTRGQQVTLSCSPISGHRSVSWYQQTPGQGLQFLFEYFSETQRNKGNFPGRFSGRQFSNSRSEMNVSTLELGDSALYLCASSKMGQGADEAFFGQGTRLTVV.

The rearrangement joins TRBV2 to TRBJ1-2, with 7 bases fitting TRBD1. V was clipped by 0 bases and J by 4 bases; unmatched bases: 2. Germline CDR1 is SNHLY and CDR2 is FYNNEI. This CDR3 is 14 amino acids long. For the CDR3, the DNA is TGTGCCAGCAGTGAAGCGGAGGGGGCCTATGGCTACACCTTC. Its translation is CASSEAEGAYGYTF.

The rearrangement joins TRBV10-3 to TRBJ1-1, with D possibly TRBD1 on 6 matching bases. The length of the CDR3 is 13 residues. With 6 bases removed from V and 8 bases from J, the gap between germline ends came to 16 bases. Germline V gene sequence: CDR1 ENHRY, CDR2 SYGVKD. For the CDR3, the DNA is TGTGCCATCAGGACACAGGGTGTTGGCGAAGCTTTCTTT. This translates into CAIRTQGVGEAFF.

The chain recombines TRBV6-5 with TRBJ1-2; 10 bases fit TRBD1. Germline trimming cut 6 bases from V and 6 bases from J; bases unmatched to any gene: 10. Germline CDR1 is MNHEY and CDR2 is SVGAGI. The CDR3 covers 15 residues. This CDR3 is CASRKGTGELNGYTF. The DNA of the CDR3 is TGTGCCAGCAGAAAAGGGACAGGGGAGCTAAATGGCTACACCTTC.

The rearrangement uses TRBV4-3 and TRBJ1-2, with 8 bases identical to TRBD1. The ends lost 2 bases at V and 4 bases at J; junction bases unmatched: 6. CDR1 is LGHNA, CDR2 YSLEER, per germline. The length of the CDR3 is 15 residues. CDR3 residues: CASSQIQQGGYGYTF. DNA of the CDR3: TGCGCCAGCAGCCAAATCCAACAGGGGGGCTATGGCTACACCTTC.

This clone has just one count. The chain links TRBV4-1 to TRBJ2-3, with 12 bases that match TRBD2. The CDR3 has 16 amino acids. The junction had 1 base not matched to a gene; V was cut back by 1 base and J by 2 bases. Germline loops: CDR1 MGHRA, CDR2 YSYEKL. The CDR3 bases are TGCGCCAGCAGCCAAGGGACTAGCGGGGACACAGATACGCAGTATTTT. Translated, it gives CASSQGTSGDTDTQYF.

The chain combines TRBV6-1 with TRBJ2-7; 7 nucleotides line up with TRBD1. CDR3 length: 14 residues. V dropped 5 bases and J dropped 2; count of bases not matched to a gene: 6. CDR1 and CDR2 from the germline V gene are MNHNS and SASEGT. The CDR3 here is CASSSGGLTYEQYF. Here the CDR3 DNA reads TGTGCCAGCAGTTCAGGGGGATTAACCTACGAGCAGTACTTC.

This rearrangement joins TRBV9 to TRBJ2-1; D is ambiguous. V dropped 0 bases and J dropped 6 bases, with 7 bases sitting between them. The CDR3 covers 13 residues. Germline V gene lookup returns CDR1 SGDLS and CDR2 YYNGEE. CDR3 residues: CASSVAPLNEQFF. In DNA, the CDR3 is TGTGCCAGCAGCGTAGCCCCTCTCAATGAGCAGTTCTTC.

The rearrangement links TRBV5-4 to TRBJ2-3; tentatively, D is TRBD1 or TRBD2 (6 bases each). Germline assignment: CDR1 SGHNT and CDR2 YYREEE (reference sequence). V dropped 8 bases and J dropped 1 base, with 20 bases sitting between them. This CDR3 comprises 16 residues. The CDR3 protein is CASCLGASSGTDTQYF. In DNA form, the CDR3 reads TGTGCCAGTTGCTTGGGGGCGTCTAGCGGCACAGATACGCAGTATTTT.

The V call is TRBV6-5, the J call TRBJ2-1; possible D gene TRBD1, 5 bases. The CDR3 consists of 11 residues. In germline, CDR1 is MNHEY, CDR2 SVGAGI. The V end lost 8 bases, the J end lost 4 bases, and 6 bases lay between the germline ends. The CDR3 loop is CASRQYNEQFF. DNA for the CDR3: TGTGCCAGCCGACAGTACAATGAGCAGTTCTTC.

The rearrangement uses TRBV29-1 and TRBJ2-5, with TRBD2 as a possible D gene (6 bases). V dropped 6 bases and J dropped 2 bases, with 13 bases sitting between them. Germline V CDR1 and CDR2: SQVTM, ANQGSEA. CDR3 length: 13 amino acids. CDR3: CSVGLRRQETQYF. The CDR3 coding sequence is TGCAGCGTGGGACTGAGACGACAAGAGACCCAGTACTTC.

The rearrangement joins TRBV6-5 to TRBJ2-7, with D unclear. Per germline, CDR1 MNHEY and CDR2 SVGAGI. The CDR3 loop spans 13 amino acids. Trimming removed 2 bases from V and 2 bases from J, with 7 bases in between. CDR3 DNA sequence: TGTGCCAGCAGTTACGGCAGAACCTACGAGCAGTACTTC. Translating gives CASSYGRTYEQYF.

The V and J genes are TRBV4-3 and TRBJ2-5; 14 positions match TRBD2. The J segment lost 5 bases and the V segment lost 0 bases, leaving 8 bases of the junction unmatched. The germline gives CDR1 LGHNA, CDR2 YSLEER. The CDR3 loop spans 18 amino acids. The CDR3 DNA sequence: TGCGCCAGCAGCCAAGATCAGAGACTAGCGGGGGGGCGTGAGACCCAGTACTTC. It yields the protein CASSQDQRLAGGRETQYF.

The chain is built from TRBV19 and TRBJ1-2; possibly TRBD1 for D (5 bases). CDR3 size: 14 residues. Germline CDR1 reads LNHDA; CDR2 reads SQIVND (reference sequence). The V and J ends lost 3 bases and 6 bases respectively, with 14 bases between them. In nucleotides, the CDR3 is TGTGCCAGTAGTATCTATGGGGCGCTTGATGGCTACACCTTC. Translated, it gives CASSIYGALDGYTF.

This chain uses TRBV2 with TRBJ1-2; D is perhaps TRBD1 (6 bases). CDR3 length equals 12 residues. CDR1 and CDR2 (germline): SNHLY, FYNNEI. The germline V and J ends were trimmed by 6 bases and 7 bases, with 12 bases remaining between them. CDR3 amino acids: CASRDTGFGYTF. CDR3 nucleotides: TGTGCCAGCAGAGATACAGGGTTTGGCTACACCTTC.

The V gene is TRBV19, the J gene TRBJ1-6, with D tentatively TRBD1 (5 bases). The V and J ends lost 1 base and 5 bases respectively, with 12 bases between them. Germline V gene data show CDR1 as LNHDA and CDR2 as SQIVND (reference sequence). There are 16 residues in the CDR3. The CDR3 protein is CASSIGGGRNNSPLHF. The DNA of the CDR3 is TGTGCCAGTAGTATAGGTGGGGGGAGGAATAATTCACCCCTCCACTTT.

The chain uses TRBV4-3 and TRBJ1-1; D is uncertain. Between the trimmed V and J ends, which lost 0 bases and 2 bases, there was a span of 16 bases. The CDR3 is made up of 17 amino acids. The V gene's germline CDR1 is LGHNA and CDR2 YSLEER. In DNA form, the CDR3 reads TGCGCCAGCAGCCAAGATTTTGCGGGAAGATCCAACACTGAAGCTTTCTTT. This codes for CASSQDFAGRSNTEAFF.

The chain carries TRBV7-2 and TRBJ2-7; D ambiguous. CDR3 length equals 13 residues. The ends were cut back, 3 bases at V and 6 bases at J, with 12 bases in the middle. Germline CDR1 reads SGHTA; CDR2 reads FQGNSA. The CDR3 here is CASSFRQGTEQYF. Written as DNA, the CDR3 is TGTGCCAGCAGCTTTAGACAAGGCACCGAGCAGTACTTC.

V is TRBV5-6 and J is TRBJ2-7, with 10 positions matching TRBD2. The CDR3 is made up of 14 amino acids. The germline gives CDR1 SGHDT, CDR2 YYEEEE. V lost 5 bases to trimming and J lost 4 bases; unmatched junction nucleotides: 6. The CDR3 loop reads CASSVLAGGYEQYF. The CDR3 nucleotides are TGTGCCAGCAGTGTCTTAGCGGGAGGTTACGAGCAGTACTTC.

V is TRBV30 and J is TRBJ2-7; 9 bases agree with TRBD2. Germline-derived CDR1 and CDR2 are GTSNPN and SVGIG (reference sequence). The length of the CDR3 is 16 residues. V was pared by 0 bases and J by 2 bases, with 8 bases of the junction left unmatched. CDR3 loop: CAWSVRSGLATYEQYF. The CDR3 region has the DNA TGTGCCTGGAGTGTACGGTCCGGACTAGCGACCTACGAGCAGTACTTC.

This chain joins TRBV11-3 and TRBJ1-1; perhaps TRBD1 as D (6 bases). The CDR3 length is 14 residues. V was pared by 5 bases and J by 1 base, with 11 bases between. The germline V gene encodes CDR1 SGHNT and CDR2 YENEEA. In nucleotides, the CDR3 is TGTGCCAGCAGCAGAGAGGGACAGAACACTGAAGCTTTCTTT. Amino acids: CASSREGQNTEAFF.

The chain employs TRBV7-2 and TRBJ2-3; unclear D gene. The germline gives CDR1 SGHTA, CDR2 FQGNSA. The CDR3 extends over 15 amino acids. Trimming removed 6 bases at V and 0 bases at J, with 13 bases between. In nucleotides, the CDR3 is TGTGCCAGCAGGGCCGTTGCGGTAAGCACAGATACGCAGTATTTT. The encoded protein is CASRAVAVSTDTQYF.

This chain connects TRBV2 to TRBJ1-4; no clear D. This CDR3 has 13 residues. Germline loops: CDR1 SNHLY, CDR2 FYNNEI. V lost 6 bases, J lost 1 base, and 6 bases lay in between. CDR3 residues: CASSGETNEKLFF. The CDR3 DNA is TGTGCCAGCAGCGGAGAAACTAATGAAAAACTGTTTTTT.

DNA of the CDR3: TGTGCCAGCAGCGCTAGGGACAGGGTTCGATATGGCTACACCTTC. It translates to CASSARDRVRYGYTF. The rearrangement links TRBV9 to TRBJ1-2; 9 positions match TRBD1. V dropped 3 bases and J dropped 5; count of bases not matched to a gene: 8. Germline-derived CDR1 and CDR2 are SGDLS and YYNGEE. The CDR3 extends over 15 amino acids.

The genes are TRBV28 and TRBJ2-3, with 10 nucleotides matching TRBD2. The CDR3 covers 18 residues. With V trimmed by 5 bases and J by 2 bases, 13 bases remained unmatched. From germline, CDR1 is MDHEN and CDR2 SYDVKM. The CDR3 nucleotides read TGTGCCAGCAGTGGAATAGCGGGGGGCTCCACCTTCACAGATACGCAGTATTTT. This sequence encodes CASSGIAGGSTFTDTQYF. Based on the CDR3 plus reference TRBV28 and TRBJ2-3, the full variable domain is DVKVTQSSRYLVKRTGEKVFLECVQDMDHENMFWYRQDPGLGLRLIYFSYDVKMKEKGDIPEGYSVSREKKERFSLILESASTNQTSMYLCASSGIAGGSTFTDTQYFGPGTRLTVL.

V usage is TRBV10-1 and J usage is TRBJ2-3; D gene ambiguous. This CDR3 contains 14 residues. Trimming took off 0 bases at V and 5 bases at J, with 9 bases between the two ends. Per germline, CDR1 WNHNN and CDR2 SYGVQD (reference sequence). CDR3 loop: CASSESSVEDTQYF. CDR3 bases: TGCGCCAGCAGTGAGTCTTCAGTTGAAGATACGCAGTATTTT.